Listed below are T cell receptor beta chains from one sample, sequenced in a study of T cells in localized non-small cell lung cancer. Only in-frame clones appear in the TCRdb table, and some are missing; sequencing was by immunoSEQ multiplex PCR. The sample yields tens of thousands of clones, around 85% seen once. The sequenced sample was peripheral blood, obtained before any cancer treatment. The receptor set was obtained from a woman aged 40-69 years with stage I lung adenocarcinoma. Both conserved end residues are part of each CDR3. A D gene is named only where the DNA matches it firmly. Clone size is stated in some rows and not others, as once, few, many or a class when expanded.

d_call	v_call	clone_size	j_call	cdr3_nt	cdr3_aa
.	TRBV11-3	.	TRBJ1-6	TGTGCCAGCAGCGCCCGCTTGAGGGTCACGGATAATTCACCCCTCCACTTT	CASSARLRVTDNSPLHF
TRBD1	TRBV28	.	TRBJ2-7	TGTGCCAGCAGTTCTCCCGGACAGGGTGTATCCTACGAGCAGTACTTC	CASSSPGQGVSYEQYF
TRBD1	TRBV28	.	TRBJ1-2	TGTGTATCGGGGACAGCCGCAATTTCCTATGGCTACACCTTC	CVSGTAAISYGYTF
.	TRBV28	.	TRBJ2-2	TGTGCCAGCAGTTCGAACAGATTCACCGGGGAGCTGTTTTTT	CASSSNRFTGELFF
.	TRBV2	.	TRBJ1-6	TGTGCCAGCAGGGTCGAAGCAAGGTCACCCCTCCACTTT	CASRVEARSPLHF
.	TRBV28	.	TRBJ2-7	TGTGCCAGCACCCCGGGCCCCTTTAGGACAAGGGGTCGAGGCTACGAGCAGTACTTC	CASTPGPFRTRGRGYEQYF
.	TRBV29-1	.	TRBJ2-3	TGCAGCGTTGTCGTGGGGAGCACAGATACGCAGTATTTT	CSVVVGSTDTQYF
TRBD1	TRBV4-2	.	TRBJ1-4	TGTGCCAGCAGCCAGGGACAGGGATCAGAAAAACTGTTTTTT	CASSQGQGSEKLFF
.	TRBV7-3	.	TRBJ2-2	TGTGCCAGCAGCCCGGGGACATTGAACACCGGGGAGCTGTTTTTT	CASSPGTLNTGELFF
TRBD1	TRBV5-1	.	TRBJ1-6	TGCGCCAGCAGCGCAGGGACAGGGAATTCACCCCTCCACTTT	CASSAGTGNSPLHF
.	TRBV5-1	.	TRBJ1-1	TGCGCCAGCAGCCTTTACCCACAGGGCGTGAACACTGAAGCTTTCTTT	CASSLYPQGVNTEAFF
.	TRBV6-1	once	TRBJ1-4	TGTGCCAGCAGTGAAGAGTCGGTGCAGCTCAATGAAAAACTGTTTTTT	CASSEESVQLNEKLFF
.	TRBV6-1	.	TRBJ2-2	TGTGCCAGCAGTGAAACGGGGGAGGCCGGGGAGCTGTTTTTT	CASSETGEAGELFF
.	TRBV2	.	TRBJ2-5	TGTGCCAGCAGAGACACAGGGATAGGGACCCAGTACTTC	CASRDTGIGTQYF
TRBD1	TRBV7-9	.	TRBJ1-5	TGTGCCAGCAGCCGAACAGGGGGGAATCAGCCCCAGCATTTT	CASSRTGGNQPQHF
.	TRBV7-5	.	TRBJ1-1	TGTGCCAGAGAGGCAGGGGAAAAAGCTGGGGCCTACACTGAAGCTTTCTTT	CAREAGEKAGAYTEAFF
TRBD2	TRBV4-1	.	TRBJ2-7	TGCGCCAGCAGCCAAGTGTCTAGCGGGGTGGGGGAGCAGTACTTC	CASSQVSSGVGEQYF
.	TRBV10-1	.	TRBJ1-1	TGCGCCAGCAGTGTTGGGATGAACACTGAAGCTTTCTTT	CASSVGMNTEAFF
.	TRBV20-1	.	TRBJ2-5	TGCAGTGCGGCCTTTCTAGAGACCCAGTACTTC	CSAAFLETQYF
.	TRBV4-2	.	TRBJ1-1	TGTGCCAGCAGCCTTGGACCGACGGGAGTGAACACTGAAGCTTTCTTT	CASSLGPTGVNTEAFF
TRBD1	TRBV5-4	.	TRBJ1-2	TGTGCCAGCAGCCTGGGACAGGGGTTGGTCTACACCTTC	CASSLGQGLVYTF
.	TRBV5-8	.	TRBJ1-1	TGTGCCAGCAGCTTGTTGCTGAACACTGAAGCTTTCTTT	CASSLLLNTEAFF
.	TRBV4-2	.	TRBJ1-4	TGTGCCAGCAGCCAAGCGAGTGGGGTTGGGGATGAAAAACTGTTTTTT	CASSQASGVGDEKLFF
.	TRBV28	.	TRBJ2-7	TGTGCCAGCAGTTTAGTATTGGGGACCGATGATATGAAGGGACTTTACGAGCAGTACTTC	CASSLVLGTDDMKGLYEQYF
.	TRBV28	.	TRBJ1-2	TGTGCCAGCAGTTTTTTAGGGGGACGATATGGCTACACCTTC	CASSFLGGRYGYTF
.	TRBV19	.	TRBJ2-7	TGTGCCAGTAGTATGGGAGTTACTCCCTCCTACGAGCAGTACTTC	CASSMGVTPSYEQYF
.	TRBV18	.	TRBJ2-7	TGTGCCAGCTCACCCGGGAGCCAAGGATACGAGCAGTACTTC	CASSPGSQGYEQYF
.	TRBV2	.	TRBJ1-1	TGTGCCAGCATTTCACAGGGCACCGGAAATTCTTTGGCTTTCTTT	CASISQGTGNSLAFF
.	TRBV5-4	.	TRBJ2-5	TGTGCCAGCAGCCTGGGGTCGGCGATTGGGTACAAAGAGACCCAGTACTTC	CASSLGSAIGYKETQYF
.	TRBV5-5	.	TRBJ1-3	TGTGCCAGCAGCTATCAAACCCGACGCTCTGGAAACACCATATATTTT	CASSYQTRRSGNTIYF
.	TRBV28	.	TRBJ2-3	TGTGCCAGCAGTGGTATCTCGCAGGGTACGCAGTATTTT	CASSGISQGTQYF
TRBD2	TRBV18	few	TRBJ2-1	TGTGCCAGCTCACCAAGGACTAGATCCGGCAATGAGCAGTTCTTC	CASSPRTRSGNEQFF
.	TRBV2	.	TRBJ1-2	TGTGCCAGCAGAGTACAGGGAAAGGATGGCTACACCTTC	CASRVQGKDGYTF
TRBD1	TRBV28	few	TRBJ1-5	TGTGCCAGCAGGGGTGGGGACAGTTCACTACAGCCCCAGCATTTT	CASRGGDSSLQPQHF
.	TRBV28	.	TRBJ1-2	TGTGCCAGCAGGCAGACAGGCTCCTATGGCTACACCTTC	CASRQTGSYGYTF
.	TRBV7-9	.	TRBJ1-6	TGTGCCAGCAGCTTCTCGGGGTCCTATAATTCACCCCTCCACTTT	CASSFSGSYNSPLHF
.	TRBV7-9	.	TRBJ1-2	TGTGCCAGCAGCTTCGCGTCCTACTATGGCTACACCTTC	CASSFASYYGYTF
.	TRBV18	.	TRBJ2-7	TGTGCCAGCTCACGCGACCGGACCGTATCCTACGAGCAGTACTTC	CASSRDRTVSYEQYF
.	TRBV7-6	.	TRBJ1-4	TGTGCCAGCAGCTTAGGGCGAGTCAGGGGTACTAATGAAAAACTGTTTTTT	CASSLGRVRGTNEKLFF
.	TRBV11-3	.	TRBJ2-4	TGTGCCAGCAGCTTCGGGGCGGGGAAAAACATTCAGTACTTC	CASSFGAGKNIQYF
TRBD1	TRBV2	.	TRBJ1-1	TGTGCCAGCAGGTCGCCGGGACAGGGACTTTTAGCTTTCTTT	CASRSPGQGLLAFF
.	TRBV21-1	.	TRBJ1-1	TGTGCCAGCAGCACCCGGGGGGGGGCGAATGAAGCTTTCTTT	CASSTRGGANEAFF
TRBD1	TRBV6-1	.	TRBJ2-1	TGTGCCAGCGAAACTTCAGGGGGCTTTAGGTATGAGCAGTTCTTC	CASETSGGFRYEQFF
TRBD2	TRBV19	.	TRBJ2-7	TGTGCCAGTAGTATGGTAGCGGGGTCCTACGAGCAGTACTTC	CASSMVAGSYEQYF
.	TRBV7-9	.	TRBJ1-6	TGTGCCAGCAGCTTAGAACTGCTCTATAATTCACCCCTCCACTTT	CASSLELLYNSPLHF
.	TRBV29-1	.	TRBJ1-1	TGCAGCGTTGGGAAGAACACTGAAGCTTTCTTT	CSVGKNTEAFF
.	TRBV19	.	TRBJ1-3	TGTGCCAGTAGTATAGCAGGCTCTGGAAACACCATATATTTT	CASSIAGSGNTIYF
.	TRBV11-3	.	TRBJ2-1	TGTGCCAGCAGTTGCTGCGTCCTTAGGAGGCGCGCCTACAATGAGCAGTTCTTC	CASSCCVLRRRAYNEQFF
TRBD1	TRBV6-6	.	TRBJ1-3	TGTGCCAGCAGCCGACAGGGTTCTGGAAACACCATATATTTT	CASSRQGSGNTIYF
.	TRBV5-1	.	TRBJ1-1	TGCGCCAGCAGCTTGGCCTCCTACGGACGTTTCACTGAAGCTTTCTTT	CASSLASYGRFTEAFF
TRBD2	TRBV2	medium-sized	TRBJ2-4	TGTGCCAGCAGAGATACTAGCGGCGTAGCCAAAAACATTCAGTACTTC	CASRDTSGVAKNIQYF